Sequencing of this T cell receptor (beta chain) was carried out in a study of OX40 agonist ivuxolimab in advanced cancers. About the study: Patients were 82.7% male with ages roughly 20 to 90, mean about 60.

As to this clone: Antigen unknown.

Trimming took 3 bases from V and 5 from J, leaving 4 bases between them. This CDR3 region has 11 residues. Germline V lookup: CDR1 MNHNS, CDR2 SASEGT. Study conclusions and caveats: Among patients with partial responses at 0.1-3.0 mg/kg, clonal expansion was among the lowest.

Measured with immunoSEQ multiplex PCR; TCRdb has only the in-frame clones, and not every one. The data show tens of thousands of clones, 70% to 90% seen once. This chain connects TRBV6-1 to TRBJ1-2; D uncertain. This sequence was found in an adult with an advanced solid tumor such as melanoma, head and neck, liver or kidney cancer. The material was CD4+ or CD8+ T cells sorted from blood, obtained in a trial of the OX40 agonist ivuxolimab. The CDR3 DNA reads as TGTGCCAGCAGTGACAGTTATGGCTACACCTTC. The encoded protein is CASSDSYGYTF.